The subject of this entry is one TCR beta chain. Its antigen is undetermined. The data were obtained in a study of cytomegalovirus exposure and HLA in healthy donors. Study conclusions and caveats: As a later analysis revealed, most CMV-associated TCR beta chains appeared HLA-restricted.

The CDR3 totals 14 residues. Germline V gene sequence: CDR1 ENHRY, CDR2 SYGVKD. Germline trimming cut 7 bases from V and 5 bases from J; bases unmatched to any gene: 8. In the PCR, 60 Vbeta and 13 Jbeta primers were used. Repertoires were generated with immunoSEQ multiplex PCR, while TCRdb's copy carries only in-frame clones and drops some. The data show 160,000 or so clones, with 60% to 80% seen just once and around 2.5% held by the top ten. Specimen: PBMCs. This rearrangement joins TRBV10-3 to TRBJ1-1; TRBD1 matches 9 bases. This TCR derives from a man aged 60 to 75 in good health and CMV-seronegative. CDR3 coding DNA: TGTGCCATCAAACAGGGGGCGCCGGGTACTGAAGCTTTCTTT. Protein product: CAIKQGAPGTEAFF.